Below, 4 T cell receptor beta chains from the same sample are listed, as sequenced in a study of beta chain features in type 1 diabetes. Reverse transcription of all isolated RNA meant that expressed TCRB transcripts were sequenced. The data were produced by immunoSEQ multiplex PCR, yet TCRdb's version contains in-frame clones alone and is incomplete. This sample carries hundreds of thousands of clones, roughly a sixth of them seen once, and the ten largest clones take around 0.02%. The specimen was naive CD4+ T cells from blood. The receptors were gathered from a woman aged 18-35 years in good health.

Only one count was recorded for this clone. The chain combines TRBV7-8 with TRBJ2-1; D remains ambiguous. The germline V gene has CDR1 SGHVS and CDR2 FQNEAQ. Trimming took off 3 bases at V and 4 bases at J, with 25 bases between the two ends. The CDR3 is 19 residues long. The CDR3 loop reads CASSFRGWRERGLYNEQFF. The CDR3 coding sequence is TGTGCCAGCAGCTTCCGAGGATGGCGAGAAAGAGGCCTATACAATGAGCAGTTCTTC.

The table lists this clone with a few counts. This chain connects TRBV25-1 to TRBJ2-7; D ambiguous. CDR1 and CDR2 from the germline V gene are MGHDK and SYGVNS. The CDR3 spans 13 residues. The V and J ends lost 5 bases and 2 bases respectively, with 10 bases between them. CDR3 DNA: TGTGCCAGCAGTATGCACGGAGCCTACGAGCAGTACTTC. It codes for CASSMHGAYEQYF.

The V gene is TRBV7-3, the J gene TRBJ2-5; D unresolved. CDR3 length: 13 residues. Trimming left V 0 bases short and J 5 bases short, with 7 bases between. CDR1 is SGHTA, CDR2 FQGTGA, per germline. The CDR3 bases are TGTGCCAGCAGCTTAACAGGGTTGGAGACCCAGTACTTC. Residues: CASSLTGLETQYF.

The table lists this clone with a few counts. This chain links TRBV4-3 with TRBJ2-5; D is unresolved. Germline CDR1 is LGHNA and CDR2 is YSLEER. V was shortened by 0 bases and J by 2 bases, with 7 bases between the two germline ends. The CDR3 extends over 14 amino acids. The CDR3 region is CASSQEPVQETQYF. The CDR3, as DNA: TGCGCCAGCAGCCAAGAACCGGTTCAAGAGACCCAGTACTTC.